This T cell receptor beta chain appears in the sequencing data of a study of T-cell reconstitution after alpha-beta-depleted transplantation in children. CDR3 size: 16 residues. Per the germline V gene, CDR1 is DFQATT and CDR2 is SNEGSKA (reference sequence). V gave up 0 bases and J gave up 0 bases, with 14 bases separating them. Notes on this clonotype: Its target is unknown.

Unique molecular identifiers tagged the TCRbeta library. TCRdb reanalysed the PCR reads using MiXCR and keeps one entry per CDR3 protein. The sample contains around 370,000 distinct CDR3 sequences, 15% to 20% of which appear only once. Study outcomes and limitations: T-cell counts and diversity at one year following transplant were attributed mainly to newly produced T cells.

V usage is TRBV20-1 and J usage is TRBJ2-5, with unresolved D. The receptor's source is a male patient aged 2-15 years who had a stem cell transplant for acute lymphoblastic leukemia, so the T cells may come from the graft donor. Sequencing was performed on PBMCs, mostly from graft donor cells, taken 360 days after TCRalphabeta/CD19-depleted stem cell transplant. As DNA, the CDR3 is TGCAGTGCTAGAGAAAGCCCCTATCAGTACCAAGAGACCCAGTACTTC. Its translation: CSARESPYQYQETQYF.